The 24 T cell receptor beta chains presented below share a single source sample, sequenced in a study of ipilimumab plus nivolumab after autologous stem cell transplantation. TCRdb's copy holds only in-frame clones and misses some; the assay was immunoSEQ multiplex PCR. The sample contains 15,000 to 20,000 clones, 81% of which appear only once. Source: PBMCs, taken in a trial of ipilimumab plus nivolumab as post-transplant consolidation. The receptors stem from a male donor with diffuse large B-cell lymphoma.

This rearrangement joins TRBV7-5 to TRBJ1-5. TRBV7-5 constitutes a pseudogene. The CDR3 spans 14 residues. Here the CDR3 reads CASSTGLTNQPQHF. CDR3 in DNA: TGTGCCAGCAGCACGGGACTGACGAATCAGCCCCAGCATTTT.

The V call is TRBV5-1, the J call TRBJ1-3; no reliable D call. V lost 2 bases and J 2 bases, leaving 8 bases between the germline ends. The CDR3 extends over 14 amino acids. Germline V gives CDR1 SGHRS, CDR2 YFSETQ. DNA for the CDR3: TGCGCCAGCAGCTTTAACCCCGCTGGAAACACCATATATTTT. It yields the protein CASSFNPAGNTIYF. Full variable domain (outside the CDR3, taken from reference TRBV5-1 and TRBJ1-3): KAGVTQTPRYLIKTRGQQVTLSCSPISGHRSVSWYQQTPGQGLQFLFEYFSETQRNKGNFPGRFSGRQFSNSRSEMNVSTLELGDSALYLCASSFNPAGNTIYFGEGSWLTVV.

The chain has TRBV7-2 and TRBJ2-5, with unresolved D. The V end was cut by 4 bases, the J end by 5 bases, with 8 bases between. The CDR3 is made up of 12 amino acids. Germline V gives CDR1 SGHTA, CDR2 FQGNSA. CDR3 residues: CASSSPDETQYF. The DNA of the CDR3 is TGTGCCAGCAGCTCTCCAGATGAGACCCAGTACTTC.

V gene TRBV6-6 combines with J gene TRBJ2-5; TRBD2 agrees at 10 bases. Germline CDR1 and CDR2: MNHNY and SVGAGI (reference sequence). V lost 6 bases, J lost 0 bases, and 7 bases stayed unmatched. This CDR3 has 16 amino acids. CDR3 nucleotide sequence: TGTGCCAGCAGCCCAACGACTAGCGGGTACCAAGAGACCCAGTACTTC. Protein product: CASSPTTSGYQETQYF.

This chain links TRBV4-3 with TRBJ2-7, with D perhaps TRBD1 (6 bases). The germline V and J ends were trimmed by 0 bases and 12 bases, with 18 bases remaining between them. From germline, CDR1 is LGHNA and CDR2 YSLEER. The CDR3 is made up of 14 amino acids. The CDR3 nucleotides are TGCGCCAGCAGCCAAGATAAATGGGGGCCGGATTGGTACTTC. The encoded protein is CASSQDKWGPDWYF.

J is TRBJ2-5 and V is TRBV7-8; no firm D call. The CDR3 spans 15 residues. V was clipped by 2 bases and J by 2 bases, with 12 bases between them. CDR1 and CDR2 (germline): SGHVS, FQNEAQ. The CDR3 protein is CASSLLGGPQETQYF. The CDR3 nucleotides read TGTGCCAGCAGCTTACTAGGCGGTCCACAAGAGACCCAGTACTTC.

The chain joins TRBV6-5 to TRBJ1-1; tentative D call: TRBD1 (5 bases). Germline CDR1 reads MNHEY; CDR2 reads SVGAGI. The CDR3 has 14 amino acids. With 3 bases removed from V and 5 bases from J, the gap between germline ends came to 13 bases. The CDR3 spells CASSYRGVGTEAFF. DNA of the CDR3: TGTGCCAGCAGTTATAGAGGGGTGGGAACTGAAGCTTTCTTT.

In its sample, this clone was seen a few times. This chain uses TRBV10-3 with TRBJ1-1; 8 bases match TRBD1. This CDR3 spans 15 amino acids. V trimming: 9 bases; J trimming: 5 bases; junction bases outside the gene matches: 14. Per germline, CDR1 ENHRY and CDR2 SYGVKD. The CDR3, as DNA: TGTGCCATACGGGAGGCCGGGACAGGTGGAACTGAAGCTTTCTTT. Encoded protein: CAIREAGTGGTEAFF.

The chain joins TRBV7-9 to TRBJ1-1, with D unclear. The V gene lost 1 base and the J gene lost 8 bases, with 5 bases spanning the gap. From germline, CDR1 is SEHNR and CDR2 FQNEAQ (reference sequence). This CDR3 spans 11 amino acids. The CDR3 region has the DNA TGTGCCAGCAGCTTAGGCCAGGAAGCTTTCTTT. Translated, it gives CASSLGQEAFF. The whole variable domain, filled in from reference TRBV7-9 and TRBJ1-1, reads DTGVSQNPRHKITKRGQNVTFRCDPISEHNRLYWYRQTLGQGPEFLTYFQNEAQLEKSRLLSDRFSAERPKGSFSTLEIQRTEQGDSAMYLCASSLGQEAFFGQGTRLTVV.

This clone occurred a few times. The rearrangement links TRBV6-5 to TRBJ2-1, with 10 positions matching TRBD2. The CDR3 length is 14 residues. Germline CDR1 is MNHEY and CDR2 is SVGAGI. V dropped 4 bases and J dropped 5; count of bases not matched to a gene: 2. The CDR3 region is CASSSGLADNEQFF. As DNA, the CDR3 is TGTGCCAGCAGTTCCGGACTAGCGGACAATGAGCAGTTCTTC.

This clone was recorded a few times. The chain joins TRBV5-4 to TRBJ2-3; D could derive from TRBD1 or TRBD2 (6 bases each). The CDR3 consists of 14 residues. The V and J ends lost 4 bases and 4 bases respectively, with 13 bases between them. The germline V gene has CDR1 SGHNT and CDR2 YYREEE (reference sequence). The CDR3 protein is CASSLLGGPDTQYF. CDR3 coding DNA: TGTGCCAGCAGCCTATTAGGGGGGCCAGATACGCAGTATTTT.

As DNA, the CDR3 is TGTGCCAGCAGCCGCACGCAGGGGCAGACTAATGAAAAACTGTTTTTT. It yields the protein CASSRTQGQTNEKLFF. The V call is TRBV7-9, the J call TRBJ1-4; D is possibly TRBD1 (6 bases). Looked up from germline, CDR1 is SEHNR and CDR2 is FQNEAQ (reference sequence). This CDR3 comprises 16 residues. V was pared by 5 bases and J by 2 bases, with 15 bases between.

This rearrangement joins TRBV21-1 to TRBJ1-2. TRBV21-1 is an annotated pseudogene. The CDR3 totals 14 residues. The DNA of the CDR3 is TGTGCCAGCAGCAAAGCGCTGACGGCGTCGCGCTACACCTTC. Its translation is CASSKALTASRYTF.

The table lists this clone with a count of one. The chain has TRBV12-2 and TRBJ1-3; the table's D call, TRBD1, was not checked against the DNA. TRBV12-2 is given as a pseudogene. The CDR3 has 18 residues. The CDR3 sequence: CASRLAPQDSASGNTIYF. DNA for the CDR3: TGTGCAAGTCGCTTAGCGCCCCAGGACAGCGCTTCTGGAAACACCATATATTTT.

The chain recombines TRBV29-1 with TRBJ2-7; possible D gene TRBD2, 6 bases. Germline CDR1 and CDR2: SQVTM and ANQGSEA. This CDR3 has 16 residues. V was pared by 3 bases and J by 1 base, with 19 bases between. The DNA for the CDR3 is TGCAGCGTTGACGTCAGGGAGGAGACGGGTTCCTACGAGCAGTACTTC. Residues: CSVDVREETGSYEQYF.

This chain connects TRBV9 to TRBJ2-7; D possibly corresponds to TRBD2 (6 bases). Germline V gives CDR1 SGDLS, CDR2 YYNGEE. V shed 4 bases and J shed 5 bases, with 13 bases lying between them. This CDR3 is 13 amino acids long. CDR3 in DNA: TGTGCCAGCAGCCCCCGGGACTTCGACGAGCAGTACTTC. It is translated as CASSPRDFDEQYF.

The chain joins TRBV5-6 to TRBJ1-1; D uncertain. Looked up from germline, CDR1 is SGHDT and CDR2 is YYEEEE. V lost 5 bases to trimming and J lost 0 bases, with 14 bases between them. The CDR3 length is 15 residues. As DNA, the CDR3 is TGTGCCAGCAGGGCTCGGGCCTTGATGAACACTGAAGCTTTCTTT. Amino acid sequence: CASRARALMNTEAFF.

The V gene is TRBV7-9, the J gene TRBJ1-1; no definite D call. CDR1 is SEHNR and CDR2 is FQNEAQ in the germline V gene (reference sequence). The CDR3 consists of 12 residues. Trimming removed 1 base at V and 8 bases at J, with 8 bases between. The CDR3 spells CASSLETPEAFF. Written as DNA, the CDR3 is TGTGCCAGCAGCTTAGAGACACCAGAAGCTTTCTTT.

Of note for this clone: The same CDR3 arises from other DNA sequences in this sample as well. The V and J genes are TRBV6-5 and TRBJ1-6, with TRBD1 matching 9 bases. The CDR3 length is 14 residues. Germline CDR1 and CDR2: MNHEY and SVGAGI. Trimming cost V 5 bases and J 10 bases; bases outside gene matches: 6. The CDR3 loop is CASSRGQGGSPLHF. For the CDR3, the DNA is TGTGCCAGCAGTCGGGGACAGGGTGGGTCACCCCTCCACTTT.

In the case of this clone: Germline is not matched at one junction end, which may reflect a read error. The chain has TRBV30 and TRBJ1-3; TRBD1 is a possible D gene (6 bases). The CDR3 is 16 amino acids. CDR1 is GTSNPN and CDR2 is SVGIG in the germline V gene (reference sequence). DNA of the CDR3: TGTGCCTGGAGTGGCCCCCGCGGGGGCCTTGGATACACCATATATTTT. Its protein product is CAWSGPRGGLGYTIYF.

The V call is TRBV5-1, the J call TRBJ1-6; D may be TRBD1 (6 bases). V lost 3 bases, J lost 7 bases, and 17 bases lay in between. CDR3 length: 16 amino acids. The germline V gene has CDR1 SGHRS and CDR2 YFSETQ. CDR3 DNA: TGCGCCAGCAGCTCGGTAGGGGTGGGGGCGAATTCACCCCTCCACTTT. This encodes CASSSVGVGANSPLHF.

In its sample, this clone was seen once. CDR3 sequence (DNA): TGTGCCAGCAGCGCCGGGGACAGGGGGCAGAACACCATATATTTT. Residues: CASSAGDRGQNTIYF. The genes are TRBV9 and TRBJ1-3, with 12 bases that match TRBD1. The CDR3 consists of 15 residues. Germline loops: CDR1 SGDLS, CDR2 YYNGEE. The ends lost 3 bases at V and 7 bases at J; junction bases unmatched: 5.

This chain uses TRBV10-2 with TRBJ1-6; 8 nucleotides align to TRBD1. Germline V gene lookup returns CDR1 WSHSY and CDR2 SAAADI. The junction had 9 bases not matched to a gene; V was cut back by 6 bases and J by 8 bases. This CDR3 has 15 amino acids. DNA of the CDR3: TGCGCCAGCAGCCTGGACAGGGCGATCTATTCACCCCTCCACTTT. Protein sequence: CASSLDRAIYSPLHF.

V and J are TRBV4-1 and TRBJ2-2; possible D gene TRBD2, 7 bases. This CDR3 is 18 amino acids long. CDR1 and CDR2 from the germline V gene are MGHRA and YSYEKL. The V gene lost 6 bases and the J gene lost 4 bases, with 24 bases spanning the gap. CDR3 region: CASSFGGGPSGRTGELFF. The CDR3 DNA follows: TGCGCCAGCAGTTTTGGGGGGGGGCCTTCGGGGCGCACCGGGGAGCTGTTTTTT.